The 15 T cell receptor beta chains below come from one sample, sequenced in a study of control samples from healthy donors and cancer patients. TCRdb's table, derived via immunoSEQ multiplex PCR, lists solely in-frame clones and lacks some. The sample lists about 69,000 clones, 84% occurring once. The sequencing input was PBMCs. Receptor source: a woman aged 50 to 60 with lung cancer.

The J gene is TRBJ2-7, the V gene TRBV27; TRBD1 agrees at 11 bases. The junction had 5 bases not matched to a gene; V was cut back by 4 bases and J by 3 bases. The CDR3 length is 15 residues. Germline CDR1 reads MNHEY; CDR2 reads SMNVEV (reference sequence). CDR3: CASSSRTGGFYEQYF. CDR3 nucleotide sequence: TGTGCCAGCAGTTCGAGGACAGGGGGCTTCTACGAGCAGTACTTC.

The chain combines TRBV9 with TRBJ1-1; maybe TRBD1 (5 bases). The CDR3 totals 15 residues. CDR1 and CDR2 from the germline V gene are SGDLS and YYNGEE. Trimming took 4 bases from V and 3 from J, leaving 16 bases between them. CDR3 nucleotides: TGTGCCAGCAGCTTCGCCGGGACCTCGGACACTGAAGCTTTCTTT. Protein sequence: CASSFAGTSDTEAFF.

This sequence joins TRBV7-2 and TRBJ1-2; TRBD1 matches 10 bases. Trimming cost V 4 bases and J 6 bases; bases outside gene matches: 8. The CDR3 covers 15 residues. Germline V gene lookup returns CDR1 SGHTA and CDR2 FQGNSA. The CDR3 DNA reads TGTGCCAGCAGCTCCCGGGACAGGGGTATTAATGGCTACACCTTC. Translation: CASSSRDRGINGYTF. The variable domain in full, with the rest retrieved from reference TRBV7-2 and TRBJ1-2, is GAGVSQSPSNKVTEKGKDVELRCDPISGHTALYWYRQSLGQGLEFLIYFQGNSAPDKSGLPSDRFSAERTGGSVSTLTIQRTQQEDSAVYLCASSSRDRGINGYTFGSGTRLTVV.

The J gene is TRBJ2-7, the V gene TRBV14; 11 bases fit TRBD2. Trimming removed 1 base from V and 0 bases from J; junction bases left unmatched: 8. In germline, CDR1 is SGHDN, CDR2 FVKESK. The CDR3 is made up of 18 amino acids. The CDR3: CASSQVVGLAVSSYEQYF. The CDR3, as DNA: TGTGCCAGCAGCCAAGTCGTGGGACTAGCGGTCAGCTCCTACGAGCAGTACTTC.

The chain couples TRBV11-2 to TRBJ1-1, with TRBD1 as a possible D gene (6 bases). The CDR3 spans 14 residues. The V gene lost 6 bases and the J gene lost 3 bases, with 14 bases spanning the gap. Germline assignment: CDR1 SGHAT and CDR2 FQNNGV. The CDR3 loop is CASSNRAGDTEAFF. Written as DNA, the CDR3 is TGTGCCAGCAGTAACAGGGCCGGGGACACTGAAGCTTTCTTT.

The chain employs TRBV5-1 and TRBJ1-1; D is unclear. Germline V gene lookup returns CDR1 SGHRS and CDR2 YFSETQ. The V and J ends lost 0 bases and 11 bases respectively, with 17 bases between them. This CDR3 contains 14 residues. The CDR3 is CASSLEVEQRAAFF. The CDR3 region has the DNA TGCGCCAGCAGCTTGGAAGTGGAACAGAGGGCTGCTTTCTTT. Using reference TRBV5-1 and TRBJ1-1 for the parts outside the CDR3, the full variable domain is KAGVTQTPRYLIKTRGQQVTLSCSPISGHRSVSWYQQTPGQGLQFLFEYFSETQRNKGNFPGRFSGRQFSNSRSEMNVSTLELGDSALYLCASSLEVEQRAAFFGQGTRLTVV.

The DNA for the CDR3 is TGTGCCAGCAGCCCTTCCCCGGCAGGGGGTTTTTATTCACCCCTCCACTTT. This codes for CASSPSPAGGFYSPLHF. The rearrangement joins TRBV7-2 to TRBJ1-6, with TRBD1 matching 7 bases. Germline V CDR1 and CDR2: SGHTA, FQGNSA. Trimming took 5 bases from V and 8 from J; bases not matched to a gene: 15. CDR3 length: 17 amino acids.

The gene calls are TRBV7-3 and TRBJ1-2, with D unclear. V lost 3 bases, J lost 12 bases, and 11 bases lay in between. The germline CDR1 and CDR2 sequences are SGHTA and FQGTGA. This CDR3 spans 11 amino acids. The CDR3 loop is CASSFPGNNTF. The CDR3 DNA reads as TGTGCCAGCAGCTTTCCCGGGAACAACACCTTC.

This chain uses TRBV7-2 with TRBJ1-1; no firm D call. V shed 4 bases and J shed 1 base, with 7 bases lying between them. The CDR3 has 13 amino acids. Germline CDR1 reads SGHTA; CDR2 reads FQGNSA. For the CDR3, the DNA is TGTGCCAGCAGCTCCGCCTGGAACACTGAAGCTTTCTTT. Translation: CASSSAWNTEAFF. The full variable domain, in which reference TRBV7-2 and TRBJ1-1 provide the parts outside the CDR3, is GAGVSQSPSNKVTEKGKDVELRCDPISGHTALYWYRQSLGQGLEFLIYFQGNSAPDKSGLPSDRFSAERTGGSVSTLTIQRTQQEDSAVYLCASSSAWNTEAFFGQGTRLTVV.

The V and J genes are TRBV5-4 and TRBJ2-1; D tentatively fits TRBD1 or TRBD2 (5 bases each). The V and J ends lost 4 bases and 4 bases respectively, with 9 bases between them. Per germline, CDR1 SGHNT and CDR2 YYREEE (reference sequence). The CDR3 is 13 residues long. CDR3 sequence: CASSGGLYNEQFF. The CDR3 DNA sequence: TGTGCCAGCAGCGGGGGTCTATACAATGAGCAGTTCTTC.

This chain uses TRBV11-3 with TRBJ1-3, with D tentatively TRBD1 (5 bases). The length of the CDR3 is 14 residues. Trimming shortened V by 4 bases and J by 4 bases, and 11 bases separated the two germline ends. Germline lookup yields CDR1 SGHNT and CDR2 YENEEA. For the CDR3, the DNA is TGTGCCAGCAGCTGGCGGCAGGGAGGAAACACCATATATTTT. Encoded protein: CASSWRQGGNTIYF.

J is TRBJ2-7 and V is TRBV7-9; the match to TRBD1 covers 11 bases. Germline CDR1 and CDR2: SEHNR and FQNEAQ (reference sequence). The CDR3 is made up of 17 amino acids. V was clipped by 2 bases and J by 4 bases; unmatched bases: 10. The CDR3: CASSLPSSDRGRYEQYF. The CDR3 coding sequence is TGTGCCAGCAGCTTACCGTCTTCGGACAGGGGGCGGTACGAGCAGTACTTC. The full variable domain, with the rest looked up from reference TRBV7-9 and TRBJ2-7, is DTGVSQNPRHKITKRGQNVTFRCDPISEHNRLYWYRQTLGQGPEFLTYFQNEAQLEKSRLLSDRFSAERPKGSFSTLEIQRTEQGDSAMYLCASSLPSSDRGRYEQYFGPGTRLTVT.

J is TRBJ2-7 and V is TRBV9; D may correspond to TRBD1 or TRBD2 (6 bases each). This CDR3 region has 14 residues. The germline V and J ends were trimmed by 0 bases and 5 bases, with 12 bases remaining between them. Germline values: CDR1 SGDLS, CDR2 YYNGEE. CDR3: CASSVAGASDEQYF. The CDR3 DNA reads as TGTGCCAGCAGCGTAGCAGGGGCTAGCGACGAGCAGTACTTC.

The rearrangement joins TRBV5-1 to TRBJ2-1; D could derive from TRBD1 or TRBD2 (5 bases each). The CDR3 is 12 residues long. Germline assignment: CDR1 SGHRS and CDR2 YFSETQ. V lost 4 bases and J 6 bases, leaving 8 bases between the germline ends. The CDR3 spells CASSGGPNEQFF. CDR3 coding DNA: TGCGCCAGCAGCGGGGGACCCAATGAGCAGTTCTTC.

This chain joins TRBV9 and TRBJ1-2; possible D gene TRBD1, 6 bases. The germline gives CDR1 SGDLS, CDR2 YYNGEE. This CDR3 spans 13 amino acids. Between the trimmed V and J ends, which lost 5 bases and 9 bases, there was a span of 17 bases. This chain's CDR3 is CASSINTRGSYTF. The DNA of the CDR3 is TGTGCCAGCAGTATAAACACCAGGGGTAGCTACACCTTC.